A single T cell receptor beta chain is shown here with its context. No antigen is known for it. No qualities accompany the bases; no much larger clone lies one base away. The CDR3 regions of human TCRbeta chains were analyzed by immunosequencing. Turning to the authors' computational methods: TCRs in the repertoires were compared against a reference library of SARS-CoV-2-specific TCRs that had been generated with the MIRA antigen-specificity platform. Breadth meant the fraction of unique TCRs that were SARS-CoV-2-associated, whereas depth meant the fraction of total T cells that were SARS-CoV-2-associated. Each spike-specific TCR was assigned to its reactive spike region and to a CD4 or CD8 class using the MIRA data. Log10-transformed breadth and depth values were compared by one-way ANOVA with Sidak's multiple comparisons tests. In its TCRdb copy, this immuneACCESS table keeps in-frame sequences only and misses some clones. Where compared with another copy, unresolved V genes explain less than half of these, and the others have no known cause. V and J calls and clone size follow that table, whereas D and trimming were derived from the DNA. The sample records roughly 100,000 clones, around 90% of which are singletons. The ten biggest clones cover 2% to 2.5% of the sample.

This sample was taken from a study of T cell responses to AZD1222 COVID-19 vaccine (dated by TCRdb to 2020 to 2023). Turning to the overall study: TCR sequencing covered some 240 trial participants: approximately 200 given two doses of AZD1222 and around 25 given two doses of MenACWY control vaccine. Enrollment into the trials was organized by age into subgroups of 18-55, 56-69 and 70-plus years, and those subgroups contained approximately 150, 30 and 60 TCR-sequenced participants, respectively. Study-level results and caveats: Only five to seven AZD1222 recipients were SARS-CoV-2 seropositive at baseline, limiting conclusions about previously exposed vaccinees. Most participants were white British and females outnumbered males, and the authors suggested that clonal diversity may have been underestimated. Reportedly, close to half of the unique spike-specific TCRs recognized epitopes lying outside the regions that are mutated in the B.1.351 and B.1.1.7 variants. After two AZD1222 doses, both the breadth and the depth of spike-specific TCRs were significantly higher than at day 0 and than in MenACWY recipients. In the small 56-69-year group, the increase in depth fell short of significance, most likely because of low power. Because no day 14 peak-response samples were available, the repertoires could be characterized only after the peak T cell response. CD4 TCRs associated with the vaccine covered the entire spike protein, and the dominant responses were in regions 160-218 and 743-854.

The sample's time point label is to be understood as: about 28 days (+/-7) after the second vaccine dose. Because spike-specific TCR depth and breadth did not differ between the two schedules, AZD1222 recipients who got a second dose at roughly 4 weeks were pooled with those who got a second dose at roughly 12 weeks. Vaccinee samples came from UK trials COV001 and COV002, including a single-blind randomized controlled phase 2/3 trial of AZD1222 (ChAdOx1 nCoV-19) in healthy adults. For TCRbeta chain sequencing, PBMC samples were collected from trial participants at day 0 and at day 28 after the second dose. Trimming takes 1 base off V and 2 bases off J; junction bases not matched to a gene: 10. The CDR3 covers 18 residues, taking in both the cysteine and the phenylalanine. The CDR3 DNA has 54 bases and is translated from base 1. Looking up the germline V gene yields CDR1 SGHAT and CDR2 FQNNGV.

The source is an adult who received the AZD1222 COVID-19 vaccine. Sample: peripheral blood, taken 28 days after the second AZD1222 dose. The receptor chain draws on TRBV11-2 and TRBJ2-7, and TRBD2 aligns with 11 junction nucleotides. The CDR3 reads as follows: CASSLGRSGLAVPYEQYF. Read as DNA, the sequence is TGTGCCAGCAGCTTAGGACGATCGGGACTAGCGGTCCCCTACGAGCAGTACTTC.